These T cell receptor beta chains were read from a single sample in a study of cytotoxic CD8 clonotypes in ibrutinib-treated CLL. Sequenced by immunoSEQ multiplex PCR; TCRdb stores in-frame clones only, minus some. This sample has about 9,000 clones, with around 70% found just once. The source was PBMCs, collected before ibrutinib treatment. Every receptor here comes from a human donor with chronic lymphocytic leukemia. CDR3s include the opening cysteine and the closing phenylalanine or tryptophan. Clone size is stated in some rows and not others, as once, few, many or a class when expanded.

TRBV7-9	TRBJ1-1	NA	12	CASRTGSTEAFF
TRBV27	TRBJ2-2	NA	13	CASRQAQTGELFF
TRBV5-4	TRBJ2-1	NA	16	CASSPTTGGSYNEQFF
TRBV27	TRBJ2-2	NA	15	CASTFSAGGTGELFF
TRBV7-6	TRBJ2-7	NA	12	CASSEINYEQYF
TRBV6-6	TRBJ2-1	medium-sized	14	CASSYQGAYNEQFF
TRBV19	TRBJ2-2	few	15	CASSMMGGRTGELFF
TRBV20-1	TRBJ1-1	NA	9	CSASPEAFF
TRBV7-2	TRBJ2-1	NA	16	CASSLRGTSGYNEQFF
TRBV6-1	TRBJ1-1	few	13	CASSKRENTEAFF
TRBV13	TRBJ1-5	few	12	CASSLRHQPQHF
TRBV11-1	TRBJ1-1	NA	16	CASSSPWGRMNTEAFF